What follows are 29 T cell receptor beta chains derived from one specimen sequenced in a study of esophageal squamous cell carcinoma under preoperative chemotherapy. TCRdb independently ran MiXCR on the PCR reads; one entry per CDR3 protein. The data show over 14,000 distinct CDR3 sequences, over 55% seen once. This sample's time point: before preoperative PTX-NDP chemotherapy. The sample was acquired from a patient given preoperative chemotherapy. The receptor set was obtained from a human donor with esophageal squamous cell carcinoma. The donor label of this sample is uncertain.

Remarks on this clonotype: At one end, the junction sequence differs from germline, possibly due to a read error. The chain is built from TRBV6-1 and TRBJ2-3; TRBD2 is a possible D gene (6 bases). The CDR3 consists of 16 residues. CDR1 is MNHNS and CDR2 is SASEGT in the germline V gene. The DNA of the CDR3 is TGTGCCAGCAGTCGCAAGGAGGGGTGCGGCACAGACACGCAGTATTTC. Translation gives CASSRKEGCGTDTQYF.

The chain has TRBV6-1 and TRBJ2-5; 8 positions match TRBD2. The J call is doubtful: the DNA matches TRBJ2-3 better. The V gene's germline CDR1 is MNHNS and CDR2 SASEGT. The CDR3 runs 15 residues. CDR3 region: CARGPGGAGEETQYF. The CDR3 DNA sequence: TGTGCCAGGGGTCCTGGGGGAGCGGGAGAAGAGACGCAGTATTTT.

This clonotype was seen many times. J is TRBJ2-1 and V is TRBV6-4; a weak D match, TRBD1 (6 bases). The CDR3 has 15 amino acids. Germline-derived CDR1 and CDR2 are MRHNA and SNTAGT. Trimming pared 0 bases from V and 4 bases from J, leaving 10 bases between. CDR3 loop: CASSDSPGDYNEQFF. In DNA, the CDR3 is TGTGCCAGCAGTGACTCGCCAGGGGATTACAATGAGCAGTTCTTC.

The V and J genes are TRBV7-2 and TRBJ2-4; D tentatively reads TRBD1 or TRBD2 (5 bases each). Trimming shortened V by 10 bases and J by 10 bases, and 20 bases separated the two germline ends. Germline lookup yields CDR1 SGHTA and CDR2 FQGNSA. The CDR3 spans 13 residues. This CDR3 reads CATGLRHKDIQYF. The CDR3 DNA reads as TGTGCCACGGGGCTTAGACACAAAGATATTCAGTACTTC.

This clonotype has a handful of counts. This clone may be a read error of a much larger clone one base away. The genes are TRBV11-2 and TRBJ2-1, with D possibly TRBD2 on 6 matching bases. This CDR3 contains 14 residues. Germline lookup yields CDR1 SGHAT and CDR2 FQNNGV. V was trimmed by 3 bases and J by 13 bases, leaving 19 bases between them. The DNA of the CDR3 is TGTGCCAGCAGCTTCGGGGGAGGTCAAGAGACCCAGTTCTTC. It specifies CASSFGGGQETQFF.

CDR3 residues: CASSPDDKANSPLHF. Here the CDR3 DNA reads TGCGCCAGCAGCCCGGATGACAAAGCTAATTCACCCCTCCACTTT. The chain recombines TRBV4-1 with TRBJ1-6; D is unclear. Germline V gives CDR1 MGHRA, CDR2 YSYEKL. Trimming left V 4 bases short and J 6 bases short, with 13 bases between. CDR3 length equals 15 residues.

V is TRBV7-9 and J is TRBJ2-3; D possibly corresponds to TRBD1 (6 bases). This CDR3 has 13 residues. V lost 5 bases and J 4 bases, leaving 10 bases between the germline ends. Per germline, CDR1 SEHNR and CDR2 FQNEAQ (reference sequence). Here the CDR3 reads CASSPDSPDTQYF. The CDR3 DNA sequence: TGTGCCAGCAGCCCGGACAGTCCAGATACGCAGTATTTT.

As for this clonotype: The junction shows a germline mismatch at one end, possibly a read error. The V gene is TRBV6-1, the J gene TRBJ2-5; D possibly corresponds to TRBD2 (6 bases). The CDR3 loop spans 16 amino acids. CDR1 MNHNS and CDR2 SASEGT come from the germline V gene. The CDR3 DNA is TGTGCCAGCAGTGAAATGCGGTCTTCGGGGGACGAGACCCTGTATTTC. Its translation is CASSEMRSSGDETLYF.

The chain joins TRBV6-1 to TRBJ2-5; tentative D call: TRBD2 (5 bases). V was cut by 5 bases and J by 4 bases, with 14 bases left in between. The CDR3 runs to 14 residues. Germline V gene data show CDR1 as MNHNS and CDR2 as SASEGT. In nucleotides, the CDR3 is TGTGCCAGCAGTATAAGCGGTTTGGTAGAGACCCAGTACTTC. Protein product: CASSISGLVETQYF.

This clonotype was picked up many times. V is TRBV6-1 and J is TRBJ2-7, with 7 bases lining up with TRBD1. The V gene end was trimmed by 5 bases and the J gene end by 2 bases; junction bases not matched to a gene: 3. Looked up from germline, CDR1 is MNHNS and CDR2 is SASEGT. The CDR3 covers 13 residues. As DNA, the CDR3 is TGTGCCAGCAGTCGTGGACAGGCCTACGAGCAGTACTTC. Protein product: CASSRGQAYEQYF.

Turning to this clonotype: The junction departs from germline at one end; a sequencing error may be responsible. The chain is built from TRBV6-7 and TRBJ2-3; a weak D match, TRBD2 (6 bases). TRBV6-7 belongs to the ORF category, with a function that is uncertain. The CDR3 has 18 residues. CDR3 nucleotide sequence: TGTGCCAGCAGTTCCACGGTGGGTGGGGAGGTGGGCACAGAGACGCAGTATTTT. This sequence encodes CASSSTVGGEVGTETQYF.

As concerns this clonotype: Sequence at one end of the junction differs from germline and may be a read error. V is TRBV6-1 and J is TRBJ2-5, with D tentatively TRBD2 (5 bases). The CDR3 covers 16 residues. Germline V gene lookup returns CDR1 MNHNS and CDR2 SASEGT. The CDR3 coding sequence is TGTGCCAGCAGTGAAATCCGGTCTTCGGGGAAAAAGGCCCTGAACTTC. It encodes CASSEIRSSGKKALNF.

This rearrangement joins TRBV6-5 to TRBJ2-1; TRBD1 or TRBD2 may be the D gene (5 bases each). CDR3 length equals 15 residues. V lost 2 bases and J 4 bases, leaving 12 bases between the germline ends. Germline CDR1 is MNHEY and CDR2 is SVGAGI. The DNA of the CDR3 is TGTGCCAGCAGTTACCGGGACGCAAGATACAATGAGCAGTTCTTC. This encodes CASSYRDARYNEQFF.

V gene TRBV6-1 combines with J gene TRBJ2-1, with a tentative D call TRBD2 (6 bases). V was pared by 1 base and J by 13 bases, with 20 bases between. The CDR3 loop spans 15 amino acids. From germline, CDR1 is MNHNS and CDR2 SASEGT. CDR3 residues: CASSEVVGGSNIQFF. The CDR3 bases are TGTGCCAGCAGTGAAGTTGTGGGGGGATCAAACATTCAGTTCTTC.

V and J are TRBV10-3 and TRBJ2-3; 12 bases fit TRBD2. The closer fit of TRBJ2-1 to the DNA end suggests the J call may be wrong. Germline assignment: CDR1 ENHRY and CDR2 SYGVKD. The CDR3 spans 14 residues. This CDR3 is CVGGTSGGTDTQFF. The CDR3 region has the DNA TGTGTCGGCGGAACTAGCGGGGGGACAGATACGCAGTTCTTC.

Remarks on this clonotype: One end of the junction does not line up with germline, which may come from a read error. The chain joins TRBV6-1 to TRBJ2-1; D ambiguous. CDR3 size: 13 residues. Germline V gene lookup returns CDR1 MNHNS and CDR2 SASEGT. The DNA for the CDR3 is TGTGCCAGCAGTGAACCCCCTGGCGGTGAGCTGTTTTTC. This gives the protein CASSEPPGGELFF.

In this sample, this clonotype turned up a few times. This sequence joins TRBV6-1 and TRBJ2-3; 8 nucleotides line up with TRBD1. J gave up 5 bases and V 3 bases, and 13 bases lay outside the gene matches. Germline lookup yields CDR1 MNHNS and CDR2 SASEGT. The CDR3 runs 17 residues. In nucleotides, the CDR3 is TGTGCCAGCAGTGACCACACCGGACAGGGATGGGGAGATACGCAGTATTTT. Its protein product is CASSDHTGQGWGDTQYF.

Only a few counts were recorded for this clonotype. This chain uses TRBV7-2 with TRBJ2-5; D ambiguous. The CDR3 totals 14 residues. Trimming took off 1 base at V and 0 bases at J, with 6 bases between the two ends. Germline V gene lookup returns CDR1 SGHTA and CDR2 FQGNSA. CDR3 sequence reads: CASSLVDYQETQYF. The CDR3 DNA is TGTGCCAGCAGCTTAGTTGACTACCAAGAGACCCAGTACTTC.

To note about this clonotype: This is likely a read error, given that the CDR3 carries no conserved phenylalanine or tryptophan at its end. CDR3: CASRDRRRETQYL. The CDR3 DNA reads TGTGCCAGCAGGGACCGAAGAAGGGAGACCCAGTACTTA. J is TRBJ2-1 and V is TRBV7-2; unclear D gene. The J call may be faulty, since TRBJ2-5 better matches the DNA end. The CDR3 has 13 amino acids. CDR1 is SGHTA, CDR2 FQGNSA, per germline.

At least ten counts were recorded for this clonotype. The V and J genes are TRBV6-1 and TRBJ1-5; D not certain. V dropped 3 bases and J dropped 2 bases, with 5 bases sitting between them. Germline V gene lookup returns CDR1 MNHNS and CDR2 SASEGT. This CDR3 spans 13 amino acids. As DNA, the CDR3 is TGTGCCAGCAGTGAGAGGGGCAATCAGCCCCAGCATTTT. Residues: CASSERGNQPQHF.

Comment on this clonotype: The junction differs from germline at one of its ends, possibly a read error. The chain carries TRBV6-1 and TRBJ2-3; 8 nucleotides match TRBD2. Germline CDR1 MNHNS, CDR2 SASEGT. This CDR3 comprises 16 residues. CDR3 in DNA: TGTGCCAGCGCGGGATCGGGGGGGCCTGGCACAGATACGCAGTATTTC. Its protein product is CASAGSGGPGTDTQYF.

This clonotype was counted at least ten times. CDR3 region: CASSTRGTGELFF. CDR3 DNA sequence: TGTGCCAGCAGCACGAGGGGGACCGGGGAGCTGTTTTTT. The chain links TRBV11-1 to TRBJ2-2, with D possibly matching TRBD1 (6 bases). Germline V gene data show CDR1 as SGHAT and CDR2 as FQDESV (reference sequence). The CDR3 is 13 amino acids. The V and J ends lost 5 bases and 5 bases respectively, with 9 bases between them. Full variable domain (outside the CDR3, taken from reference TRBV11-1 and TRBJ2-2): EAEVAQSPRYKITEKSQAVAFWCDPISGHATLYWYRQILGQGPELLVQFQDESVVDDSQLPKDRFSAERLKGVDSTLKIQPAELGDSAMYLCASSTRGTGELFFGEGSRLTVL.

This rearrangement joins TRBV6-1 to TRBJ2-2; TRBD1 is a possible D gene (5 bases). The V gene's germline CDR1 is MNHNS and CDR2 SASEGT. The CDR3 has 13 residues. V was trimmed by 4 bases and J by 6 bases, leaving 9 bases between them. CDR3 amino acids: CASSGQGAGELFF. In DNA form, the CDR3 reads TGTGCCAGCAGTGGGCAGGGTGCCGGGGAGCTGTTTTTT.

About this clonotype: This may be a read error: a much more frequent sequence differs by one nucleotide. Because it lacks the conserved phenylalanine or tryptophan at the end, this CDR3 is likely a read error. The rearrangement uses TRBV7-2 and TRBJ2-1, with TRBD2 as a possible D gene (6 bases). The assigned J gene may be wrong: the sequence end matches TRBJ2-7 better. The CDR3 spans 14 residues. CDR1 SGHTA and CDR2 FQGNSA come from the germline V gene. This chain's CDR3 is CASSFTSPPDEQYL. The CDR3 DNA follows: TGTGCCAGCAGCTTTACTAGCCCCCCGGACGAGCAGTACTTA.

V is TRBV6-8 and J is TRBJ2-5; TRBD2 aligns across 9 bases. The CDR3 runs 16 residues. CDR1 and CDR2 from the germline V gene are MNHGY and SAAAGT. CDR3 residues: CFSGGLGGRAQNTQYF. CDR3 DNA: TGTTTCAGCGGGGGGCTCGGGGGGCGTGCCCAAAACACTCAGTACTTC.

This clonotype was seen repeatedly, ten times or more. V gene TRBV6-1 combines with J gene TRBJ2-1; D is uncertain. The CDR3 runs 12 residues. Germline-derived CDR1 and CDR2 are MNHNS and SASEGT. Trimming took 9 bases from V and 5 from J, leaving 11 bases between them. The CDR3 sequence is CASITLDNEQFF. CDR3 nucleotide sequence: TGTGCCAGTATAACTCTGGACAATGAGCAGTTCTTC.

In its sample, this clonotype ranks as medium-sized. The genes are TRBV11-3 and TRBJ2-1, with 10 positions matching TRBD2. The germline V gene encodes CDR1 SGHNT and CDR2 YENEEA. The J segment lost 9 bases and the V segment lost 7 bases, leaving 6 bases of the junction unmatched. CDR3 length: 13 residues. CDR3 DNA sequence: TGTGCCAGCAAACCTAGCGGGAGTTTTGAGCAGTTCTTC. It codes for CASKPSGSFEQFF.

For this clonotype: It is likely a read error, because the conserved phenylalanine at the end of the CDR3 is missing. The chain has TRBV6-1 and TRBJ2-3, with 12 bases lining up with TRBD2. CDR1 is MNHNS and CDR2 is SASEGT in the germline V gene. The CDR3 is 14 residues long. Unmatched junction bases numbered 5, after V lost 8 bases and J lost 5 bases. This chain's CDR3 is CASASGGDKDTQYL. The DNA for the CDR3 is TGTGCCAGCGCTAGCGGGGGGGACAAAGATACGCAGTATCTC.

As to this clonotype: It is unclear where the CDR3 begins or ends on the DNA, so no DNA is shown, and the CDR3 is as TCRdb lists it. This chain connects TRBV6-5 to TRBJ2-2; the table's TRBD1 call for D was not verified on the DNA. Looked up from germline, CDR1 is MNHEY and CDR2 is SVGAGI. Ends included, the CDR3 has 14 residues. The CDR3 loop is CASGWGVGTGELYF.